This TCR beta chain was recorded in a study of response to subunit inactivated influenza vaccine. Study-level results: T cells newly recruited by each seasonal influenza vaccination are few, the authors suggested.

TCRdb recomputed calls from the RT-PCR reads with MiXCR, one row per CDR3 protein. The sample includes about 480,000 distinct CDR3 sequences, about an eighth of them seen just once. Notes on this clonotype: Its specificity is not known.

Germline V lookup: CDR1 SGHTA, CDR2 FQGTGA. This CDR3 comprises 14 residues. V gave up 4 bases and J gave up 4 bases; unmatched junction bases: 5. V and J are TRBV7-3 and TRBJ1-1; 8 bases map to TRBD1. This clonotype was sampled from a man aged 45 to 65 who received an inactivated influenza vaccine. The sample consisted of PBMCs from blood, taken roughly 46 days after vaccination. The CDR3: CASSSRGRVTEAFF. CDR3 nucleotides: TGTGCCAGCAGCTCCAGGGGGCGCGTCACTGAAGCTTTCTTT.